This T cell receptor beta chain was observed in a study of beta chain features in type 1 diabetes. Study results and limitations: TCRB CDR3s from Type 1 diabetes patients were moderately but significantly shorter in all four CD4+ subsets.

Germline loops: CDR1 SGHTA, CDR2 FQGNSA. V gave up 5 bases and J gave up 4 bases; unmatched junction bases: 3. The CDR3 length is 13 residues. Expressed TCRB transcripts got sequenced, as all isolated RNA was reverse transcribed. Assay: immunoSEQ multiplex PCR; the TCRdb copy retains only in-frame clones and omits some. The repertoire includes about 180,000 clones, 7% to 9% of them detected once, and around 0.5% sits in the top ten. This clone came up a few times. Its antigen remains unidentified. The chain links TRBV7-2 to TRBJ1-2; 8 bases are shared with TRBD1. Material: central memory CD4+ T cells from blood. This TCR derives from a man aged 18 to 29 with type 1 diabetes. The CDR3 coding sequence is TGTGCCAGCAGCCCAGGGGGCGGCTATGGCTACACCTTC. Residues: CASSPGGGYGYTF.